The entry below describes one TCR beta chain. As yet, its antigen is unknown. Only in-frame clones appear in the TCRdb table, and some are missing; sequencing was by immunoSEQ multiplex PCR. The repertoire has 50,000 or so clones, approximately 78% of them found once; the top ten carry about 1.7%. The data originate from a study of a mutant IDH1 vaccine in newly diagnosed glioma. The overall study: Eight vaccine injections were given to patients in weeks 1, 3, 5, 7, 11, 15, 19 and 23.

Time point specified: week 5, during vaccination. Every vaccine dose comprised 300 ug of mutant IDH1 20-mer peptide plus topical imiquimod. New WHO grade 3 or 4 IDH1-mutant, ATRX-lost astrocytomas were present in all donors. This clonotype was obtained from a woman in her 40s with glioma. The source material was PBMCs, sampled from a glioma patient whose treatment included an IDH1 peptide vaccine.

CDR3: CASSLAGLSGNTIYF. The CDR3 region has the DNA TGTGCCAGCAGCTTAGCGGGCCTCTCTGGAAACACCATATATTTT. The chain combines TRBV7-2 with TRBJ1-3, with D hard to call. In germline, CDR1 is SGHTA, CDR2 FQGNSA. This CDR3 contains 15 residues. The V gene lost 0 bases and the J gene lost 0 bases, with 6 bases spanning the gap.